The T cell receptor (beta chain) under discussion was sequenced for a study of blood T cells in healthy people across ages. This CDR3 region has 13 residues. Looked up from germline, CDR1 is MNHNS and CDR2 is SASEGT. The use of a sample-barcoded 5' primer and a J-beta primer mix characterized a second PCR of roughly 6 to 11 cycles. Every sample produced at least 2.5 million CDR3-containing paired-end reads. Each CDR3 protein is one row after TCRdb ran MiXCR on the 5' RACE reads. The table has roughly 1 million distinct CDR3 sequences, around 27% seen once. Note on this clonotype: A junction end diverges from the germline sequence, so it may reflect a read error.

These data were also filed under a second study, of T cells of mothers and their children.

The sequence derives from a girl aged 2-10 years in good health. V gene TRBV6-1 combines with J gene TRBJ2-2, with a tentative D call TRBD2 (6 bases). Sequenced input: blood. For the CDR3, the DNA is TGTTCCAGCACGGGCGGACTAACCGGGGAGCTGTTTTTT. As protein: CSSTGGLTGELFF.